Listed below are T cell receptor beta chains from one sample, sequenced in a study of multiple sclerosis patients with progressive multifocal leukoencephalopathy. The assay was immunoSEQ multiplex PCR, and TCRdb's table has in-frame clones only and misses some. The repertoire holds tens of thousands of clones, with 75% to 90% as singletons. This specimen consisted of PBMCs, obtained from a patient treated with natalizumab. These receptors were obtained from a woman in her 30s with progressive multifocal leukoencephalopathy. CDR3s include the opening cysteine and the closing phenylalanine or tryptophan. A D gene is named only where the DNA matches it firmly. The size of a clone is reported for some rows only, either as once, few or many, or as a class for expanded clones.

-	TRBJ2-3	-	TRBV7-8	TGTGCCAGCAGCGTGACGAGCCGCACAGATACGCAGTATTTT	CASSVTSRTDTQYF
TRBD2	TRBJ2-7	-	TRBV5-5	TGTGCCAGCAGCTTGCTAGCGGGAGGTCACTACGAGCAGTACTTC	CASSLLAGGHYEQYF
TRBD2	TRBJ2-7	-	TRBV19	TGTGCCAGTAGTATTGGGGGGGGTCCCGGCGGGACCTACGAGCAGTACTTC	CASSIGGGPGGTYEQYF
-	TRBJ2-7	-	TRBV5-1	TGCGCCAGCAGCTTAGCCGACTCGTTCTACGAGCAGTACTTC	CASSLADSFYEQYF
-	TRBJ1-1	-	TRBV6-6	TGTGCCAGCAGTTACGCGGGACTAACTGAAGCTTTCTTT	CASSYAGLTEAFF
TRBD2	TRBJ2-5	once	TRBV5-6	TGTGCCAGCAGCTTGGCACTAGCGGGGGCGGAGACCCAGTACTTC	CASSLALAGAETQYF
TRBD2	TRBJ2-1	-	TRBV5-1	TGCGCCAGCAGCCCATTTACTAGCGGGAGTAAGGGTGAGCAGTTCTTC	CASSPFTSGSKGEQFF
TRBD2	TRBJ2-3	-	TRBV11-2	TGTGCCAGCAGCTTAGGGGAGGGGACCACAGATACGCAGTATTTT	CASSLGEGTTDTQYF
TRBD2	TRBJ2-7	-	TRBV30	TGTGCCCTGAGCGGGGCAAGGAACGAGCAGTACTTC	CALSGARNEQYF
-	TRBJ1-2	-	TRBV5-1	TGCGCCAGCAGCTTTAACAGTAACTATGGCTACACCTTC	CASSFNSNYGYTF
TRBD1	TRBJ1-1	-	TRBV19	TGTGCCAGTCTCCCTCAGGGGGCGCGGGTGATGACTGAAGCTTTCTTT	CASLPQGARVMTEAFF
-	TRBJ1-1	-	TRBV5-1	TGCGCCAGCAGCTTGAACCCCTCTGGGCTTGAAGCTTTCTTT	CASSLNPSGLEAFF
TRBD1	TRBJ2-3	-	TRBV9	TGTGCCAGCAGCCCTGGGGGGACAGGGAAGGATACGCAGTATTTT	CASSPGGTGKDTQYF
-	TRBJ2-1	-	TRBV5-1	TGCGCCAGCAGCGAGAACGGCAGGAACAATGAGCAGTTCTTC	CASSENGRNNEQFF
-	TRBJ1-6	-	TRBV30	TGTGCCTGGAGGGCAATGGGGACGAAACCCCTCCACTTT	CAWRAMGTKPLHF
-	TRBJ1-1	-	TRBV5-1	TGCGCCAGCAGCTTGGGAGGAGGGGTGAACACTGAAGCTTTCTTT	CASSLGGGVNTEAFF
TRBD1	TRBJ2-7	-	TRBV6-1	TGTGCCAGCAGTGAACTACGGACAGGGGCGGGCGAGCAGTACTTC	CASSELRTGAGEQYF
TRBD2	TRBJ2-5	-	TRBV5-1	TGCGCCAGCAGCTTGGGAGGGTCGGGGAGGGGGACCCAGTACTTC	CASSLGGSGRGTQYF
-	TRBJ2-1	-	TRBV30	TGTGCCTGGAACCGGGACTACAATGAGCAGTTCTTC	CAWNRDYNEQFF
-	TRBJ2-7	once	TRBV18	TGTGCCAGCTCACCCCCCAGTTCCGACGAGCAGTACTTC	CASSPPSSDEQYF
-	TRBJ2-5	-	TRBV5-1	TGCGCCAGCAGCTTGGGTATCTTAGGGCAGACCCAGTACTTC	CASSLGILGQTQYF
-	TRBJ2-3	-	TRBV5-1	TGCGCCAGCAGCTTAAGGGACTTAGATACGCAGTATTTT	CASSLRDLDTQYF
TRBD2	TRBJ2-1	-	TRBV6-1	TGTGCCAGCAGCCAATACCTAGCGGGTAATGAGCAGTTCTTC	CASSQYLAGNEQFF
-	TRBJ2-5	-	TRBV9	TGTGCCAGCAGCGTAGTCCGCCAAGAGACCCAGTACTTC	CASSVVRQETQYF
-	TRBJ2-6	-	TRBV7-2	TGTGCCAGCAGCTTGGCGGGCCTAGGGGCCAACGTCCTGACTTTC	CASSLAGLGANVLTF
-	TRBJ1-4	-	TRBV15	TGTGCCACCCAACGCAGGGGCACTAATGAAAAACTGTTTTTT	CATQRRGTNEKLFF
-	TRBJ1-1	-	TRBV21-1	TGTGCCAGCAGCAGAGTCCTAGCTAACACAATTCGCACTGAAGCTTTCTTT	CASSRVLANTIRTEAFF
-	TRBJ1-2	-	TRBV20-1	TGCAGTGCTAGAACAGCCTATGGCTACACCTTC	CSARTAYGYTF
-	TRBJ2-7	once	TRBV28	TGTGCCAGCAGACTCGGGGGTTACGAGCAGTACTTC	CASRLGGYEQYF
TRBD2	TRBJ2-3	-	TRBV10-3	TGTGCCATCAGTGATGGGAGGGCCGGAGATACGCAGTATTTT	CAISDGRAGDTQYF
TRBD2	TRBJ2-3	few	TRBV7-2	TGTGCCAGCAGCTCTGGACTAGCGGGAGGGTCAGATACGCAGTATTTT	CASSSGLAGGSDTQYF
-	TRBJ1-5	-	TRBV5-1	TGCGCCAGCAGCTTGGAGGGGGTTAGCAATCAGCCCCAGCATTTT	CASSLEGVSNQPQHF
-	TRBJ1-1	-	TRBV10-3	TGTGCCATCAGGATGACAGTGAACACTGAAGCTTTCTTT	CAIRMTVNTEAFF
-	TRBJ1-5	few	TRBV6-1	TGTGCCAGCAGTGGGGTCGTTGGTCAGCCCCAGCATTTT	CASSGVVGQPQHF
TRBD1	TRBJ2-7	-	TRBV27	TGTGCCAGCAGGGGACAGATGACCTACGAGCAGTACTTC	CASRGQMTYEQYF
-	TRBJ2-5	-	TRBV9	TGTGCCAGCAGCGTACGGACGCCGACGGGACAAGGGGGACAAGAGACCCAGTACTTC	CASSVRTPTGQGGQETQYF
-	TRBJ2-3	-	TRBV7-9	TGTGCCAGCAGCCCGGTCGGAACAGATACGCAGTATTTT	CASSPVGTDTQYF
-	TRBJ2-7	-	TRBV9	TGTGCCAGCAGCGTAGGCGGAGCGGTCCTCTCCTACGAGCAGTACTTC	CASSVGGAVLSYEQYF
-	TRBJ2-1	-	TRBV19	TGTGCCAGTAGTATAAATACAGCAATATACAATGAGCAGTTCTTC	CASSINTAIYNEQFF
-	TRBJ1-5	-	TRBV7-9	TGTGCCAGCAGCTTTTCCCTCGGAGGGGATCAGCCCCAGCATTTT	CASSFSLGGDQPQHF
-	TRBJ1-3	-	TRBV6-5	TGTGCCACGTCCCCCGGCAGGAACACCATATATTTT	CATSPGRNTIYF
-	TRBJ2-7	once	TRBV6-1	TGTGCCAGCGGGAGCTCCTACGAGCAGTACTTC	CASGSSYEQYF
-	TRBJ2-5	-	TRBV27	TGTGCCAGCAGTTCTTGGGGTGAACGTGGGGAGACCCAGTACTTC	CASSSWGERGETQYF
-	TRBJ1-1	-	TRBV2	TGTGCCAGCAATGGCAGGGAGGGTTCGAACACTGAAGCTTTCTTT	CASNGREGSNTEAFF
TRBD1	TRBJ2-3	-	TRBV19	TGTGCCAGTAGTATAGGGACAGGGGGCCTAGATACGCAGTATTTT	CASSIGTGGLDTQYF
-	TRBJ2-7	-	TRBV5-4	TGTGCCAGCAGCTTGGACCCGACAGGTTCCTACGAGCAGTACTTC	CASSLDPTGSYEQYF
TRBD1	TRBJ2-7	-	TRBV6-5	TGTGCCAGCAGTCGGACAGGACTCAACACCTACGAGCAGTACTTC	CASSRTGLNTYEQYF
-	TRBJ2-2	-	TRBV13	TGTGCCAGCAGCTTAGTCGGGGAGCTGTTTTTT	CASSLVGELFF
-	TRBJ2-7	-	TRBV27	TGTGCCAGCTCCAAGGGGGCCTACGAGCAGTACTTC	CASSKGAYEQYF
-	TRBJ1-2	-	TRBV11-2	TGTGCCAGCAGCTTAGGCCTTGGATCCAACTATGGCTACACCTTC	CASSLGLGSNYGYTF
-	TRBJ1-1	-	TRBV10-2	TGCGCCACCCCCCGGGGGGCGATGAACACTGAAGCTTTCTTT	CATPRGAMNTEAFF
-	TRBJ1-2	-	TRBV7-2	TGTGCCAGCAGCCCGAAGAGCGGCGGGCTTCCTAACTATGGCTACACCTTC	CASSPKSGGLPNYGYTF
TRBD1	TRBJ2-5	once	TRBV7-9	TGTGCCAGCAGCTCGCTGGGGACAGATACTTACCAAGAGACCCAGTACTTC	CASSSLGTDTYQETQYF
-	TRBJ2-5	-	TRBV7-9	TGTGCCCTGGCTTTTCAAGAGACCCAGTACTTC	CALAFQETQYF
-	TRBJ2-5	-	TRBV7-2	TGTGCCAGCAGCTTAAGCGGACCAGGAAAGGGAGAGACCCAGTACTTC	CASSLSGPGKGETQYF
-	TRBJ2-1	-	TRBV18	TGTGCCAGCTCACCCTGGGGGAGCCGTGAGCAGTTCTTC	CASSPWGSREQFF
TRBD2	TRBJ2-3	-	TRBV10-1	TGCGCCAGCAGTGGGACTAGACTAGCGGGAGCGGGAGCTACGCAGTATTTT	CASSGTRLAGAGATQYF